This T cell receptor beta chain is from a study of cytomegalovirus exposure and HLA in healthy donors. The wider study: The same platform as the roughly 630 first-cohort repertoires was used for the 95 to 150 validation repertoires, a later analysis reported. Regarding the study as a whole: There were a few CMV-associated chains whose specificity for CMV antigens was confirmed in vitro. Associated with cytomegalovirus, according to the listing, were 164 TCR beta chains.

On this clone itself: Its antigen is undetermined.

The donors were part of the validation cohort, which consisted of some 120 subjects and was separate from the first cohort of about 670 subjects. Germline values: CDR1 MNHEY, CDR2 SMNVEV (reference sequence). The CDR3 length is 18 residues. Trimming took 0 bases from V and 0 from J; bases not matched to a gene: 11. The protocol was immunoSEQ multiplex PCR, while the TCRdb copy is restricted to in-frame clones and leaves out a portion. Here the sample spans 150,000 to 200,000 clones, approximately 86% being singletons. Sequenced material: PBMCs. The chain links TRBV27 to TRBJ2-7, with 7 bases lining up with TRBD2. This sequence originates from a man between 18 and 29 years old in good health and CMV-seropositive. The CDR3 here is CASSLSSSRDYSSYEQYF. The CDR3 bases are TGTGCCAGCAGTTTATCGTCCAGCCGGGACTATAGCTCCTACGAGCAGTACTTC.